Listed below are T cell receptor beta chains from one sample, sequenced in a study of vaccination and CD4 T cells after COVID-19. The antigens for these receptors are not known. TCRdb called the PCR reads again in MiXCR, with one record for every CDR3 protein. The repertoire includes about 19,000 distinct CDR3 sequences, just over 60% of them detected once, and 7.8% sits in the top ten. Sequencing input: CD4+ T cells from blood, cultured in vitro. The receptors were gathered from a human donor who had recovered from COVID-19. The CDR3 runs from the conserved cysteine through the conserved F or W. Each record gives: D gene, V gene, CDR3 protein. D genes are given only for firm matches.

D: TRBD1; V: TRBV6-1; CDR3: CARTPLTGSDTEAFF
D: TRBD2; V: TRBV11-2; CDR3: CASSSRTRQETQYF
D: -; V: TRBV6-1; CDR3: CASSDRGYNQPQHF
D: -; V: TRBV2; CDR3: CASSGTAANSPLHF
D: -; V: TRBV12-3/TRBV12-4; CDR3: CASSLWTSGYTF
D: -; V: TRBV7-9; CDR3: CASNRGGEDYGYTF
D: TRBD1; V: TRBV5-4; CDR3: CASSPRQGAFDEQFF
D: -; V: TRBV6-2/TRBV6-3; CDR3: CASSSSRALSNQPQHF
D: TRBD1; V: TRBV6-5; CDR3: CASSYSLGQGVNTEAFF
D: -; V: TRBV6-1; CDR3: CASRDSPYSLRGRGQPQHF
D: -; V: TRBV20-1; CDR3: CSAGQPQHF
D: TRBD1; V: TRBV11-3; CDR3: CASSFGGQGGGELFF
D: -; V: TRBV28; CDR3: CASSPHTPLATNEKLFF
D: TRBD1; V: TRBV7-2; CDR3: CASSPRDSPPYEQYF
D: TRBD1; V: TRBV20-1; CDR3: CSASFPGGLATNEKLFF
D: -; V: TRBV30; CDR3: CAWSPPPRLSQTYEQYF
D: -; V: TRBV21-1; CDR3: CAGTLNPAGNYGYTF
D: TRBD2; V: TRBV20-1; CDR3: CSATSGRYTGELFF
D: -; V: TRBV20-1; CDR3: CSAREAARETQYF
D: -; V: TRBV10-2; CDR3: CASSGTAGILSNQPQHF
D: -; V: TRBV20-1; CDR3: CSARVNRITEAFF
D: -; V: TRBV30; CDR3: CAWSNLAGNTIYF
D: -; V: TRBV18; CDR3: CASSPGTGALGPQHF
D: -; V: TRBV10-3; CDR3: CAISEGQGGQPQHF
D: -; V: TRBV15; CDR3: CATSRDTGEQIAYF
D: -; V: TRBV7-9; CDR3: CASSLGAWGDEAFF
D: -; V: TRBV7-3; CDR3: CASSSSTRVGLDGELFF
D: TRBD1; V: TRBV7-2; CDR3: CASSYGTGKGNTIYF
D: -; V: TRBV6-1; CDR3: CASRETLNSPLHF
D: -; V: TRBV20-1; CDR3: CSARDLGVTDTQYF
D: -; V: TRBV11-3; CDR3: CASSWGMNTEAFF
D: TRBD2; V: TRBV20-1; CDR3: CSATLSGRTHEQYF
D: TRBD1; V: TRBV10-3; CDR3: CAISETRGNQPQHF
D: -; V: TRBV28; CDR3: CASREQRSLYGYTF
D: -; V: TRBV7-6; CDR3: CASSLTLRETQYF
D: TRBD2; V: TRBV2; CDR3: CASSEGLAGGAGKTQYF
D: -; V: TRBV6-1; CDR3: CASSQRETQYF
D: TRBD2; V: TRBV5-1; CDR3: CASSFETSGGETQYF
D: -; V: TRBV7-2; CDR3: CASGPVRNYEQYF
D: TRBD2; V: TRBV7-2; CDR3: CASSLGLAGVHEQFF
D: -; V: TRBV28; CDR3: CASSHQVGGEQFF
D: TRBD1; V: TRBV11-2; CDR3: CASSLERLGTGPYTF
D: -; V: TRBV12-3/TRBV12-4; CDR3: CASSPTYTEAFF
D: TRBD1; V: TRBV7-2; CDR3: CASSPDRREQYF
D: -; V: TRBV7-2; CDR3: CASSLTKNTGELFF
D: TRBD1; V: TRBV2; CDR3: CASSPGTGNTGELFF
D: -; V: TRBV7-2; CDR3: CASSLLPYSPLHF
D: TRBD2; V: TRBV29-1; CDR3: CSVGTSGSETQYF
D: -; V: TRBV28; CDR3: CASSSQPGPHNEQFF
D: -; V: TRBV7-3; CDR3: CASSLSTGRTDTQYF
D: -; V: TRBV30; CDR3: CAWSSQGFGYTF
D: TRBD2; V: TRBV7-6; CDR3: CASSPLAGGPLGELFF
D: TRBD1; V: TRBV6-1; CDR3: CASSRTGGASYTF
D: -; V: TRBV2; CDR3: CASGIEGVETQYF
D: -; V: TRBV20-1; CDR3: CSAISTYTDTQYF
D: -; V: TRBV7-2; CDR3: CASSLFTDTQYF
D: TRBD1; V: TRBV6-5; CDR3: CASSYGTGGGNTQYF
D: -; V: TRBV2; CDR3: CASKQVFSYEQYF
D: TRBD1; V: TRBV7-9; CDR3: CASSLQGAVNSPLHF
D: -; V: TRBV24-1; CDR3: CATSEDTPYSYTF